The rows below give T cell receptor beta chains drawn from one sample of a study of shared clonotypes between healthy human individuals. Assay used: immunoSEQ multiplex PCR; TCRdb lists only in-frame clones, some missing. Of around 990,000 clones listed, roughly 80% are singletons. The material sequenced was memory CD4+ T cells from PBMCs. These receptors were taken from a man between 18 and 35 years old in good health. Some clones in this sample may be carry-over from other donors' samples. CDR3s include the opening cysteine and the closing phenylalanine or tryptophan. D genes are given only for firm matches. Some rows mark clone size as missing; the rest say once, few, many or name a class of expanded clone.

CASSFRAANTEAFF	TGTGCCAGCAGTTTTCGGGCAGCGAACACTGAAGCTTTCTTT	TRBJ1-1	.	.	TRBV2
CASTRAGPGNQPQHF	TGTGCCAGCACTCGAGCCGGACCAGGCAATCAGCCCCAGCATTTT	TRBJ1-5	.	.	TRBV28
CASSPRTDGWGAFF	TGTGCCAGCTCCCCCCGGACAGACGGTTGGGGAGCTTTCTTT	TRBJ1-1	.	.	TRBV18
CASPTRRRTEAFF	TGTGCCAGCCCTACGCGTCGGAGAACTGAAGCTTTCTTT	TRBJ1-1	.	.	TRBV19
CASNAGSYGYTF	TGTGCCAGCAACGCGGGAAGCTATGGCTACACCTTC	TRBJ1-2	once	.	TRBV10-3
CASSLGIQVAGHEQFF	TGTGCCAGCAGCCTAGGGATACAAGTCGCCGGCCATGAGCAGTTCTTC	TRBJ2-1	.	.	TRBV5-6
CASSVGLGREQYF	TGTGCCAGCAGCGTAGGGCTGGGTCGTGAGCAGTACTTC	TRBJ2-7	.	.	TRBV9
CASSPYRGADQPQHF	TGTGCCAGCTCACCATACCGGGGGGCGGATCAGCCCCAGCATTTT	TRBJ1-5	.	.	TRBV18
CASSPSEGGLPEAFF	TGTGCCAGCAGTCCGTCAGAAGGGGGCCTCCCTGAAGCTTTCTTT	TRBJ1-1	.	TRBD1	TRBV27
CASSYQDFRRSNQPQHF	TGTGCCAGCAGTTACCAAGACTTCCGACGGTCAAATCAGCCCCAGCATTTT	TRBJ1-5	.	.	TRBV28
CASSEGQVNEQYF	TGCGCCAGCAGTGAGGGACAGGTTAACGAGCAGTACTTC	TRBJ2-7	.	TRBD1	TRBV10-1
CASGGEVGGELFF	TGTGCCTCGGGGGGAGAGGTCGGCGGGGAGCTGTTTTTT	TRBJ2-2	.	TRBD2	TRBV6-4
CASSLELGRFYDYEQYF	TGCGCCAGCAGCCTAGAACTTGGGCGCTTCTATGATTACGAGCAGTACTTC	TRBJ2-7	.	.	TRBV5-1
CASSSWGASGRSYNEQFF	TGTGCCAGCAGCTCCTGGGGGGCTAGCGGGAGATCCTACAATGAGCAGTTCTTC	TRBJ2-1	.	TRBD2	TRBV7-9
CASSPRQVQETQYF	TGCGCCAGCAGCCCGCGACAGGTTCAAGAGACCCAGTACTTC	TRBJ2-5	.	.	TRBV5-1
CASSQGYRGHVGDYGYTF	TGTGCCAGCAGCCAAGGTTACAGGGGGCACGTCGGCGACTATGGCTACACCTTC	TRBJ1-2	.	TRBD1	TRBV4-2
CASSRFSTGGVSDTQYF	TGCGCCAGCAGCCGCTTTTCGACAGGGGGCGTCTCAGATACGCAGTATTTT	TRBJ2-3	.	TRBD1	TRBV4-1
CASSPRDRGPGGYGYTF	TGTGCCAGCAGCCCCCGGGACAGGGGGCCAGGGGGCTATGGCTACACCTTC	TRBJ1-2	.	TRBD1	TRBV14
CASSIQQGNTEAFF	TGTGCCAGCAGTATCCAACAGGGCAACACTGAAGCTTTCTTT	TRBJ1-1	few	.	TRBV14
CASSDRRAAGPLHF	TGTGCCAGCAGTGACAGGAGGGCCGCGGGACCCCTCCACTTT	TRBJ1-6	.	.	TRBV2
CASSLYRAAGYGYTF	TGTGCCAGCAGTTTATACAGGGCAGCGGGCTATGGCTACACCTTC	TRBJ1-2	.	.	TRBV28